This TCR beta chain was obtained from a study of blood T cells in healthy people across ages (dated by TCRdb to the mid-2010s). About the study as a whole: Template switching captured roughly one uniquely barcoded TCR beta cDNA molecule per two T cells in model experiments. Using deep sequencing normalized with unique cDNA molecular identifiers, the study measured how TCR beta repertoire diversity changes with age. To avoid experimental bias, donors of different ages were spread randomly across the sequencing lanes. Donors were grouped into four age groups: young (average 16 years), middle-aged (39), aged (over 55) and long-lived (82). The study analyzed two additional independent replicas of 1 million unique cDNA reads from the same blood draw for two donors, one aged 18 to 30 and one aged 80 or older. Summary of the overall study and its limitations: Conclusive comparison of naive and antigen-experienced compartments was prevented by the profiling of bulk unsorted PBMCs. Because donor CMV infection status was unknown, age-related changes in expanded clonotypes were potentially confounded. Total diversity estimates from one million sequenced T cells were considered lower bounds and underestimates. The long-lived group showed more naive CD4+ T cells, fewer expanded clones and increased TCR diversity than the aged group, suggesting age selection. Observed TCR beta diversity correlated strongly with the percentage of naive T cells measured by flow cytometry. As age increased, observed TCR beta diversity per million T cells dropped in a roughly linear way, and a significant reduction was already evident by age 40.

From V the trimming removes 4 bases and from J it removes 1 base, while the gene matches leave 7 bases of the junction unaccounted for. The germline V gene (reference sequence) specifies DFQATT as CDR1 and SNEGSKA as CDR2. From its cysteine to its phenylalanine, the CDR3 spans 15 amino acids. The DNA shown is the 45-base CDR3, in frame from base 1. With regard to this clonotype: Its recognized antigen is unknown. It has no much larger one-base neighbor in the sample; base qualities were not kept.

The donors were under 40 Caucasian individuals from Russia, aged roughly 6 to 100 years, who were systemically healthy. Each donor gave around 9.5 milliliters of peripheral blood, collected into EDTA-treated Vacutainer tubes. PBMCs were isolated by Ficoll-Paque density-gradient centrifugation, with at least 6.5 million obtained per sample. Total RNA, at least 5.5 micrograms per sample, was extracted from PBMCs with Trizol reagent. For every donor, an aliquot of PBMCs went through flow cytometry to measure the percentages of naive CD45RAhigh/CD27high T cells. Library construction relied on 5' RACE. TCRdb lists the instrument as Illumina HiSeq 2500. The second PCR ran for about 6 to 12 cycles and used a J-beta primer mix along with a sample-barcoded 5' primer. Each TCR beta cDNA molecule received a unique molecular identifier from a template-switch 5' adaptor carrying 12 random nucleotides. At least 2.5 million CDR3-containing paired-end reads were obtained from each sample. All of the RNA was converted into first-strand cDNA using the Mint cDNA synthesis kit, with a TRBC-specific oligonucleotide serving as the primer. Following uracil-DNA glycosylase treatment, a first 18-cycle PCR with universal primers M1SS and BC2_uni_R was performed on all cDNA. Under the source paper's analysis protocol: For normalization, 1 million high-quality reads were randomly selected from each sample, with every read carrying a distinct molecular identifier. Instead of being binned into consensus sequences, reads with shared molecular identifiers were discarded. MiTCR, set to a Q25 quality threshold and the strictest error-elimination algorithm, was used for CDR3 identification, clonotype clustering and error correction. Lower-bound total TCR beta diversity was estimated with a nonparametric unseen species model using Euler transformation. The raw public reads went through TCRdb reprocessing: fastp at Q25, MiXCR clone calling, in-frame beta chains kept. Rows are combined by CDR3 protein, so each entry shows the most common genes and DNA. The V and J calls, along with clone size, are taken from TCRdb and not from the paper's own processing. Counted in this sample were about 640,000 distinct CDR3 sequences; around three fifths of them appeared once. Together, the top ten hold over 30% of the sample.

The sequence was obtained from a man in his fifties or sixties in good health. This sequence uses TRBV20-1 and TRBJ2-3, and TRBD2 matches 8 of the central bases. What was sequenced was blood. The CDR3 is CSATGLALGTDTQYF. Read as DNA, the sequence is TGCAGTGCTACCGGACTAGCCCTAGGCACAGATACGCAGTATTTT.